A single sample is the source of the 24 T cell receptor beta chains below, sequenced in a study of T-cell reconstitution after alpha-beta-depleted transplantation in children. A library of TCRbeta sequences, prepared with unique molecular identifiers, was generated. Via MiXCR, TCRdb re-called the PCR reads, giving one row per CDR3 protein. The sample holds 550,000 to 600,000 distinct CDR3 sequences, about 21% seen once. Sequenced material: PBMCs, mostly from graft donor cells, taken 360 days after TCRalphabeta/CD19-depleted stem cell transplant. The receptors were sampled from a boy under two years old who had a stem cell transplant for acute myeloid leukemia, so the T cells may come from the graft donor.

V gene TRBV5-1 combines with J gene TRBJ1-1, with 7 bases matching TRBD1. CDR3 length: 15 residues. Germline CDR1 and CDR2: SGHRS and YFSETQ. J lost 5 bases, V lost 0 bases, and 7 bases had no gene match. CDR3 DNA sequence: TGCGCCAGCAGCTTGGGTCAGGGGGGGACTACTGAAGCTTTCTTT. Translated: CASSLGQGGTTEAFF.

This rearrangement joins TRBV15 to TRBJ2-2; D is undetermined. The CDR3 extends over 12 amino acids. The germline V gene encodes CDR1 LNHNV and CDR2 YYDKDF (reference sequence). V dropped 8 bases and J dropped 1 base, with 5 bases sitting between them. The CDR3 loop reads CATEVNTGELFF. CDR3 bases: TGTGCCACCGAAGTGAACACCGGGGAGCTGTTTTTT. The full variable domain, rest sourced from reference TRBV15 and TRBJ2-2, is DAMVIQNPRYQVTQFGKPVTLSCSQTLNHNVMYWYQQKSSQAPKLLFHYYDKDFNNEADTPDNFQSRRPNTSFCFLDIRSPGLGDTAMYLCATEVNTGELFFGEGSRLTVL.

As to this clonotype: This may be a read error, as it is one base from a much larger clone. This sequence joins TRBV28 and TRBJ2-7; 10 bases are shared with TRBD2. The length of the CDR3 is 14 residues. J was trimmed by 0 bases and V by 6 bases; bases with no gene match: 2. The germline CDR1 and CDR2 sequences are MDHEN and SYDVKM. The CDR3 spells CASRLAGSSYEQYV. The CDR3 DNA sequence: TGTGCCAGCAGACTAGCGGGGTCCTCCTACGAGCAGTACGTC.

The chain joins TRBV20-1 to TRBJ2-5, with a possible D match to TRBD2 (7 bases). The germline V and J ends were trimmed by 1 base and 4 bases, with 10 bases remaining between them. The CDR3 is made up of 13 amino acids. Germline V gene data show CDR1 as DFQATT and CDR2 as SNEGSKA (reference sequence). This CDR3 is CSARAGGPETQYF. The CDR3 coding sequence is TGCAGTGCTAGAGCCGGGGGGCCAGAGACCCAGTACTTC.

This chain connects TRBV5-1 to TRBJ2-5; D is perhaps TRBD2 (5 bases). CDR3 length: 15 amino acids. Trimming took off 4 bases at V and 0 bases at J, with 13 bases between the two ends. Germline V CDR1 and CDR2: SGHRS, YFSETQ. The chain's CDR3 is CASSLGNPDQETQYF. For the CDR3, the DNA is TGCGCCAGCAGCCTCGGGAACCCTGACCAAGAGACCCAGTACTTC.

The gene calls are TRBV20-1 and TRBJ1-1; no clear D. CDR3 size: 13 residues. Germline V gives CDR1 DFQATT, CDR2 SNEGSKA (reference sequence). Trimming removed 6 bases at V and 5 bases at J, with 16 bases between. The CDR3 protein is CSATKARGTEAFF. DNA for the CDR3: TGCAGTGCCACTAAGGCCCGCGGGACTGAAGCTTTCTTT.

The chain couples TRBV20-1 to TRBJ1-3; 11 bases match TRBD1. CDR1 and CDR2 from the germline V gene are DFQATT and SNEGSKA (reference sequence). Trimming cost V 6 bases and J 1 base; bases outside gene matches: 11. The CDR3 spans 17 residues. The CDR3 reads CSARTGGFGFSGNTIYF. The DNA of the CDR3 is TGCAGTGCGAGGACAGGGGGCTTTGGCTTTTCTGGAAACACCATATATTTT.

This clonotype showed up many times. The genes are TRBV6-5 and TRBJ2-1; D is unclear. Deletions cut 0 bases from V and 12 bases from J, with 18 bases between. CDR3 length: 15 amino acids. Germline assignment: CDR1 MNHEY and CDR2 SVGAGI. This CDR3 is CASSYSTNGPERQFF. The CDR3 nucleotides are TGTGCCAGCAGTTACTCGACGAATGGGCCGGAGCGGCAGTTCTTC.

This chain links TRBV6-6 with TRBJ1-1, with D uncertain. Germline V gives CDR1 MNHNY, CDR2 SVGAGI (reference sequence). The CDR3 consists of 13 residues. Between the trimmed V and J ends, which lost 5 bases and 1 base, there was a span of 8 bases. The CDR3 is CASSTGRNTEAFF. CDR3 DNA sequence: TGTGCCAGCAGTACTGGTCGGAACACTGAAGCTTTCTTT.

This chain links TRBV10-3 with TRBJ2-7, with D hard to call. The CDR3 consists of 13 residues. Germline CDR1 is ENHRY and CDR2 is SYGVKD. The ends were cut back, 3 bases at V and 0 bases at J, with 6 bases in the middle. For the CDR3, the DNA is TGTGCCATCAGTGACCAGAGCTCCTACGAGCAGTACGTC. Protein sequence: CAISDQSSYEQYV.

The chain couples TRBV5-1 to TRBJ2-1, with TRBD1 identical over 7 bases. In germline, CDR1 is SGHRS, CDR2 YFSETQ. Trimming cost V 3 bases and J 2 bases; bases outside gene matches: 5. The CDR3 covers 15 residues. The CDR3 DNA reads TGCGCCAGCAGCTCTGAAACAGGGGCCTACAATGAGCAGTTCTTC. It codes for CASSSETGAYNEQFF.

The chain employs TRBV20-1 and TRBJ2-7, with D hard to call. The CDR3 spans 13 residues. The germline CDR1 and CDR2 sequences are DFQATT and SNEGSKA (reference sequence). Trimming stripped 5 bases from V and 0 bases from J, with 11 bases between. The CDR3 DNA follows: TGCAGTGCTCCCCGGCAGAGCTCCTACGAGCAGTACTTC. Residues: CSAPRQSSYEQYF.

This clonotype was counted many times. The CDR3 DNA follows: TGTGCCAGCAGCCAGGCGGGGACCTCCGCCAATGAGCAGTTCTTC. It yields the protein CASSQAGTSANEQFF. The genes are TRBV7-9 and TRBJ2-1; a possible D gene is TRBD2 (6 bases). Per the germline V gene, CDR1 is SEHNR and CDR2 is FQNEAQ (reference sequence). Trimming shortened V by 5 bases and J by 6 bases, and 17 bases separated the two germline ends. The CDR3 extends over 15 amino acids.

This clonotype was seen ten or more times. J is TRBJ2-2 and V is TRBV7-9; TRBD1 is a possible D gene (5 bases). Trimming cost V 10 bases and J 0 bases, with 12 bases left between them. This CDR3 comprises 14 residues. Germline V gene sequence: CDR1 SEHNR, CDR2 FQNEAQ (reference sequence). For the CDR3, the DNA is TGTGCCAAAGTGGACAACGCGAACACCGGGGAGCTGTTTTTT. This translates into CAKVDNANTGELFF.

The chain combines TRBV3-1 with TRBJ2-7; D is ambiguous. Trimming removed 1 base from V and 3 bases from J, with 16 bases in between. Per germline, CDR1 LGHDT and CDR2 YNNKEL (reference sequence). The CDR3 has 16 residues. The CDR3 region is CASSQGPPPGNYEQYV. CDR3 nucleotide sequence: TGTGCCAGCAGCCAAGGGCCTCCCCCTGGTAACTACGAGCAGTACGTC.

This clonotype was observed many times. V is TRBV7-3 and J is TRBJ2-2; a weak D match, TRBD1 (6 bases). CDR1 and CDR2 (germline): SGHTA, FQGTGA. V lost 2 bases to trimming and J lost 9 bases, with 13 bases between them. The CDR3 covers 14 residues. CDR3: CASSLGQSHRELFF. CDR3 nucleotide sequence: TGTGCCAGCAGCTTAGGACAGAGCCACCGGGAGCTGTTTTTT. The full variable domain, in which reference TRBV7-3 and TRBJ2-2 provide the parts outside the CDR3, is GAGVSQTPSNKVTEKGKYVELRCDPISGHTALYWYRQSLGQGPEFLIYFQGTGAADDSGLPNDRFFAVRPEGSVSTLKIQRTERGDSAVYLCASSLGQSHRELFFGEGSRLTVL.

This clonotype showed up just a few times. This chain links TRBV20-1 with TRBJ2-5; no clear D. Germline V gene sequence: CDR1 DFQATT, CDR2 SNEGSKA (reference sequence). CDR3 length: 14 residues. Trimming shortened V by 6 bases and J by 5 bases, and 19 bases separated the two germline ends. The DNA for the CDR3 is TGCAGTGCCACAGTAGTATCCCAATGGGAGACCCAGTACTTC. Amino acids: CSATVVSQWETQYF.

This clonotype was observed a few times. The CDR3 is CASSRTTGVGELFF. CDR3 coding DNA: TGTGCCAGCAGTCGAACCACAGGGGTCGGGGAGCTGTTTTTT. This chain links TRBV6-1 with TRBJ2-2; 7 bases agree with TRBD1. Trimming removed 5 bases from V and 7 bases from J; junction bases left unmatched: 7. This CDR3 is built from 14 residues. Germline CDR1 MNHNS, CDR2 SASEGT.

This clonotype was detected a few times. V usage is TRBV20-1 and J usage is TRBJ2-1, with D perhaps assigned TRBD1 or TRBD2 (6 bases each). The germline V gene encodes CDR1 DFQATT and CDR2 SNEGSKA (reference sequence). Trimming took 4 bases from V and 2 from J, leaving 12 bases between them. The CDR3 extends over 14 amino acids. The CDR3 loop reads CSANDRGPYNEQFF. The CDR3 region has the DNA TGCAGTGCTAACGACCGGGGGCCCTACAATGAGCAGTTCTTC.

The chain has TRBV7-9 and TRBJ1-1; TRBD1 might be the D (5 bases). Trimming took off 6 bases at V and 7 bases at J, with 15 bases between the two ends. Germline values: CDR1 SEHNR, CDR2 FQNEAQ (reference sequence). This CDR3 has 13 residues. The chain's CDR3 is CASRNGQGNEAFF. The CDR3 nucleotides are TGTGCCAGCAGAAATGGTCAGGGAAATGAAGCTTTCTTT.

This sequence joins TRBV6-1 and TRBJ2-7; TRBD1 agrees at 11 bases. Germline V gene sequence: CDR1 MNHNS, CDR2 SASEGT. V shed 5 bases and J 3 bases; nucleotides not matched to a gene: 6. This CDR3 region has 15 residues. CDR3 in amino acids: CASSRGGTGGYEQYV. The CDR3 DNA follows: TGTGCCAGCAGTAGGGGTGGGACAGGGGGCTACGAGCAGTACGTC.

This clonotype was observed a few times. This chain connects TRBV20-1 to TRBJ2-2, with D unresolved. CDR1 DFQATT and CDR2 SNEGSKA come from the germline V gene (reference sequence). V was trimmed by 1 base and J by 10 bases, leaving 7 bases between them. The CDR3 runs to 11 residues. CDR3 loop: CSARAWEELFF. The CDR3 nucleotides read TGCAGTGCTAGAGCCTGGGAGGAGCTGTTTTTT.

This clonotype was counted many times. The chain recombines TRBV29-1 with TRBJ2-3; D might be TRBD1 or TRBD2, each matching 6 bases. This CDR3 contains 14 residues. V shed 8 bases and J shed 1 base, with 16 bases lying between them. The germline gives CDR1 SQVTM, CDR2 ANQGSEA. The CDR3 coding sequence is TGCAGCCTGACGTTGGGGGGCCGCACAGATACGCAGTATTTT. Protein: CSLTLGGRTDTQYF.

The chain links TRBV6-1 to TRBJ1-1; D gene ambiguous. The CDR3 length is 15 residues. CDR1 is MNHNS and CDR2 is SASEGT in the germline V gene. The V end was cut by 4 bases, the J end by 6 bases, with 18 bases between. The CDR3, as DNA: TGTGCCAGCAGTGGTAGCCGGGAATTGAGCCCTGAAGCTTTCTTT. It translates to CASSGSRELSPEAFF.